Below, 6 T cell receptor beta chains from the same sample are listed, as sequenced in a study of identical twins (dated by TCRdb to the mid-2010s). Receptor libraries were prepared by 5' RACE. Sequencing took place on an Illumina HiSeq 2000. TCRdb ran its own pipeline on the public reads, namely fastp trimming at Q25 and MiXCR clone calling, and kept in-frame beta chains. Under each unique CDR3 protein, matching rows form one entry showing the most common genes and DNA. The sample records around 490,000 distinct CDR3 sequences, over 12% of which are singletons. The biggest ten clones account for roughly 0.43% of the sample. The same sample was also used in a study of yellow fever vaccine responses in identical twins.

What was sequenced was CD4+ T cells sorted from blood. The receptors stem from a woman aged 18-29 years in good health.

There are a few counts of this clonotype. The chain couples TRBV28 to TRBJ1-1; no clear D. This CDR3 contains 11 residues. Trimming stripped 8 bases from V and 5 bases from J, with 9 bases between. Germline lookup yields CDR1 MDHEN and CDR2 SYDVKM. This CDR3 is CASLRLTEAFF. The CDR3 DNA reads TGTGCCAGCCTCCGGCTAACTGAAGCTTTCTTT.

The CDR3 DNA follows: TGTGCCAGCAGCCGGACCATGAGCACAGATACGCAGTATTTT. It yields the protein CASSRTMSTDTQYF. V gene TRBV7-3 combines with J gene TRBJ2-3; D is unclear. Between the trimmed V and J ends, which lost 5 bases and 0 bases, there was a span of 9 bases. The CDR3 has 14 amino acids. CDR1 is SGHTA and CDR2 is FQGTGA in the germline V gene.

CDR3: CASSAHQPQHF. The DNA for the CDR3 is TGTGCCAGCAGTGCCCATCAGCCCCAGCATTTT. The chain recombines TRBV6-1 with TRBJ1-5, with unresolved D. Germline V gene lookup returns CDR1 MNHNS and CDR2 SASEGT. The CDR3 extends over 11 amino acids. V was clipped by 4 bases and J by 5 bases, with 3 bases between them.

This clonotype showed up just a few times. CDR3 sequence (DNA): TGTGCCAGCAGCCCCTCTAGCGGGGGGGCGGGCACAGATACGCAGTATTTT. This translates into CASSPSSGGAGTDTQYF. The chain joins TRBV3-1 to TRBJ2-3; 12 nucleotides match TRBD2. The V and J ends lost 4 bases and 1 base, in that order; junction bases with no gene match: 6. The CDR3 is 17 amino acids. Germline-derived CDR1 and CDR2 are LGHDT and YNNKEL (reference sequence).

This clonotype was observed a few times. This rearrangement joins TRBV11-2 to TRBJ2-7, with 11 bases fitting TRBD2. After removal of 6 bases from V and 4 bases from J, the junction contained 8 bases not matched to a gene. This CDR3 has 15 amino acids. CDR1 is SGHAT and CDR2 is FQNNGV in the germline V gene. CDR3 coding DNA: TGTGCCAGCAGTCACACTAGCGGGAGACGTTACGAGCAGTACTTC. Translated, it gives CASSHTSGRRYEQYF.

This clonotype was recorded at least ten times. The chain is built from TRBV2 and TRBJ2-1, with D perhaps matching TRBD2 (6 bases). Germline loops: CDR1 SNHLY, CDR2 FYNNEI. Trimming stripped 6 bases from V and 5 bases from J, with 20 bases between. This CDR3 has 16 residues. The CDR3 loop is CASSRDSPTTHNEQFF. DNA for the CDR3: TGTGCCAGCAGCCGGGACTCCCCTACCACGCACAATGAGCAGTTCTTC.